This entry concerns a single TCR beta chain. Authors' analysis steps: Amplifying reference gene primers gave estimates of nucleated cell counts. Clones were sequenced by immunoSEQ multiplex PCR, and TCRdb holds only the in-frame ones, with some missing. V, J and clone size are those of that table, while D and trimming were read from the DNA. The sample carries approximately 89,000 clones, around three quarters recorded once. This sample stems from a study of blood T cell repertoires in COVID-19. Germline V gives CDR1 KGHSH, CDR2 LQKENI. This CDR3 contains 16 residues. J lost 4 bases, V lost 4 bases, and 10 bases had no gene match.

This receptor was taken from a woman of 80 years or more with acute or convalescent COVID-19. Input material: peripheral blood. This rearrangement joins TRBV18 to TRBJ1-1; TRBD1 matches at 9 bases. The CDR3 sequence: CASSRDRVIWGTEAFF. CDR3 DNA: TGTGCCAGCTCACGGGACAGGGTGATTTGGGGCACTGAAGCTTTCTTT.